The rows below give T cell receptor beta chains drawn from one sample of a study of CD4 T cells in relation to SARS-CoV-2 and coronaviruses. Repertoires were generated with immunoSEQ multiplex PCR, while TCRdb's copy carries only in-frame clones and drops some. The sample has tens of thousands of clones, 70% to 90% seen once; the top ten hold about 3.3%. Sequences were obtained from memory CD4+ T cells from PBMCs. The receptor source for this set is an adult with COVID-19. CDR3s include the opening cysteine and the closing phenylalanine or tryptophan. A D gene is named only where the DNA matches it firmly. Not every row has a clone size; where given, it reads once, few, many or a size class.

V,size,J,D,CDR3,DNA
TRBV3-1/TRBV3-2,NA,TRBJ2-6,NA,CASSPKVISGANVLTF,TGTGCCAGCAGCCCAAAAGTGATCTCTGGGGCCAACGTCCTGACTTTC
TRBV28,NA,TRBJ2-1,NA,CASSLLSASREQFF,TGTGCCAGCAGTTTACTCTCGGCTAGCCGAGAGCAGTTCTTC
TRBV19,NA,TRBJ1-5,TRBD1,CASSMTGGSNQPQHF,TGTGCCAGTAGTATGACAGGGGGCAGCAATCAGCCCCAGCATTTT
TRBV7-2,NA,TRBJ2-1,NA,CASSHDNEQFF,TGTGCCAGCAGTCACGACAATGAGCAGTTCTTC
TRBV15,NA,TRBJ1-6,TRBD1,CATSPRQGANSPLHF,TGTGCCACCAGCCCCAGACAGGGGGCCAATTCACCCCTCCACTTT
TRBV6-2/TRBV6-3,NA,TRBJ2-5,NA,CASSYWGSGVAAETQYF,TGTGCCAGCAGTTACTGGGGGTCGGGAGTCGCCGCGGAGACCCAGTACTTC
TRBV28,NA,TRBJ1-2,TRBD1,CASSLPPGQGYGYTF,TGTGCCAGCAGTCTCCCCCCGGGACAGGGTTATGGCTACACCTTC
TRBV6-1,once,TRBJ1-5,NA,CASSEAESQPQHF,TGTGCCAGCAGTGAAGCAGAGAGTCAGCCCCAGCATTTT
TRBV6-5,NA,TRBJ1-1,TRBD1,CASIGQGGTEAFF,TGTGCCAGCATCGGACAGGGTGGAACTGAAGCTTTCTTT
TRBV5-1,NA,TRBJ2-7,TRBD1,CASSLAGQGYEQYF,TGCGCCAGCAGCTTGGCGGGACAGGGTTACGAGCAGTACTTC
TRBV7-2,NA,TRBJ1-1,NA,CASSGDLEAFF,TGTGCCAGCAGTGGGGACCTTGAAGCTTTCTTT
TRBV7-9,few,TRBJ2-2,NA,CASSLGSTGELFF,TGTGCCAGCAGCTTAGGATCGACCGGGGAGCTGTTTTTT
TRBV6-2/TRBV6-3,NA,TRBJ2-5,TRBD2,CASSPEGGLAGGPGETQYF,TGTGCCAGCAGCCCCGAAGGAGGACTAGCGGGAGGGCCGGGAGAGACCCAGTACTTC
TRBV27,NA,TRBJ2-3,NA,CASSLFKGADTQYF,TGTGCCAGCAGTTTATTTAAAGGGGCAGATACGCAGTATTTT
TRBV30,NA,TRBJ1-5,NA,CAWRGIGPHQPQHF,TGTGCCTGGAGGGGGATAGGACCTCATCAGCCCCAGCATTTT
TRBV28,NA,TRBJ1-5,NA,CASSPRGRGDQPQHF,TGTGCCAGCAGCCCCCGGGGAAGGGGAGATCAGCCCCAGCATTTT
TRBV24-1,NA,TRBJ2-1,NA,CATSVAEGATNKQFF,TGTGCCACCAGTGTAGCGGAAGGGGCCACGAATAAGCAGTTCTTC
TRBV2,NA,TRBJ2-3,TRBD2,CASRTNSGWGADTQYF,TGTGCCAGCAGGACAAATAGCGGGTGGGGGGCAGATACGCAGTATTTT
TRBV6-5,NA,TRBJ2-3,TRBD1,CASNPGQGTDTQYF,TGTGCCAGCAACCCGGGACAGGGAACAGATACGCAGTATTTT
TRBV28,NA,TRBJ2-1,TRBD2,CASNLLAGGFNEQFF,TGTGCCAGCAACTTACTAGCGGGAGGTTTCAATGAGCAGTTCTTC
TRBV5-4,NA,TRBJ2-3,NA,CASSTYTDTQYF,TGTGCCAGCAGCACGTACACAGATACGCAGTATTTT
TRBV28,once,TRBJ2-1,NA,CASISRVGKNYNEQFF,TGTGCCAGCATTTCTAGGGTCGGGAAAAACTACAATGAGCAGTTCTTC
TRBV15,NA,TRBJ2-7,NA,CATSRDRGIPYEQYF,TGTGCCACCAGCAGAGATCGGGGGATCCCCTACGAGCAGTACTTC
TRBV2,NA,TRBJ2-1,TRBD1,CASSTGTGGFRSYNEQFF,TGTGCCAGCAGTACCGGGACAGGGGGATTTCGATCCTACAATGAGCAGTTCTTC
TRBV5-8,NA,TRBJ2-1,TRBD2,CASSLAGGRAQGEQFF,TGTGCCAGCAGCTTGGCGGGCGGGAGGGCCCAGGGTGAGCAGTTCTTC
TRBV28,NA,TRBJ2-5,NA,CASSFYGTQETQYF,TGTGCCAGCAGTTTTTACGGGACCCAAGAGACCCAGTACTTC
TRBV27,NA,TRBJ1-6,NA,CASSLQLLAPISPLHF,TGTGCCAGCAGTCTTCAACTTCTGGCCCCAATTTCACCCCTCCACTTT
TRBV5-1,NA,TRBJ2-5,NA,CASSLGGSRETQYF,TGCGCCAGCAGCTTGGGAGGTAGCAGAGAGACCCAGTACTTC
TRBV7-2,NA,TRBJ2-2,TRBD2,CASSSRTSGSYPGELFF,TGTGCCAGCAGCTCCAGGACTAGCGGGAGTTATCCCGGGGAGCTGTTTTTT
TRBV6-5,NA,TRBJ2-7,NA,CASSYSWVSTYEQYF,TGTGCCAGCAGTTACTCGTGGGTCTCAACCTACGAGCAGTACTTC
TRBV19,NA,TRBJ1-5,TRBD1,CASSIDLGQYSNQPQHF,TGTGCCAGTAGTATAGATTTGGGACAGTATAGCAATCAGCCCCAGCATTTT
TRBV3-1/TRBV3-2,NA,TRBJ2-7,TRBD2,CASSPFGLAGAYEQYF,TGTGCCAGCAGCCCCTTCGGACTAGCGGGGGCCTACGAGCAGTACTTC
TRBV4-1,NA,TRBJ2-1,NA,CASSLPPRKQFF,TGCGCCAGCAGCCTGCCCCCGAGGAAGCAGTTCTTC
TRBV10-3,once,TRBJ2-7,TRBD1,CAISMTGNEQYF,TGTGCCATCAGTATGACAGGGAACGAGCAGTACTTC
TRBV3-1/TRBV3-2,NA,TRBJ2-1,TRBD1,CASRPRDRGLNEQFF,TGTGCCAGCAGGCCCCGGGACAGGGGACTCAATGAGCAGTTCTTC
TRBV25-1,few,TRBJ1-1,TRBD1,CASSVGPRQGADTEAFF,TGTGCCAGCAGTGTTGGGCCCCGACAGGGGGCGGACACTGAAGCTTTCTTT
TRBV10-2,NA,TRBJ2-1,NA,CASRSDGNEQFF,TGCGCCAGCAGATCAGACGGCAATGAGCAGTTCTTC
TRBV28,NA,TRBJ2-6,NA,CASTLGDPGANVLTF,TGTGCCAGCACTTTGGGGGATCCTGGGGCCAACGTCCTGACTTTC
TRBV2,NA,TRBJ1-2,NA,CAGRNPNNYGYTF,TGTGCCGGACGAAACCCGAATAACTATGGCTACACCTTC
TRBV28,NA,TRBJ2-1,NA,CASSPHQRAGNEQFF,TGTGCCAGCAGTCCCCACCAGCGGGCTGGCAATGAGCAGTTCTTC
TRBV24-1,few,TRBJ2-1,TRBD2,CATSDESGNSYNEQFF,TGTGCCACCAGTGATGAAAGCGGGAATTCCTACAATGAGCAGTTCTTC
TRBV4-1,NA,TRBJ2-3,TRBD2,CASSQLAGVTQYF,TGCGCCAGCAGCCAACTAGCGGGGGTCACGCAGTATTTT
TRBV5-1,NA,TRBJ2-3,NA,CASSSQITDTQYF,TGCGCCAGCAGTAGTCAGATCACAGATACGCAGTATTTT
TRBV11-2,NA,TRBJ2-2,TRBD1,CASSLYLRDRAFGELFF,TGTGCCAGCAGCTTATACCTCCGGGACAGGGCGTTCGGGGAGCTGTTTTTT
TRBV28,NA,TRBJ2-1,TRBD2,CASIATSSPYNEQFF,TGTGCCAGCATTGCGACTAGCAGCCCCTACAATGAGCAGTTCTTC
TRBV7-9,NA,TRBJ2-5,NA,CASSLGGRQETQYF,TGTGCCAGCAGCTTAGGGGGACGCCAAGAGACCCAGTACTTC
TRBV4-2,few,TRBJ2-2,TRBD2,CASSHQRESGELFF,TGTGCCAGCAGCCACCAGCGGGAGTCCGGGGAGCTGTTTTTT
TRBV5-1,NA,TRBJ1-3,NA,CASSLGGTSGNTIYF,TGCGCCAGCAGCTTGGGAGGGACCTCTGGAAACACCATATATTTT
TRBV6-4,NA,TRBJ1-2,TRBD1,CASRPPGGTGGYGYTF,TGTGCCAGCAGGCCTCCCGGCGGGACAGGGGGCTATGGCTACACCTTC
TRBV25-1,NA,TRBJ2-7,TRBD1,CASSDDTGTGTYEQYF,TGTGCCAGCAGTGATGACACCGGGACAGGGACCTACGAGCAGTACTTC
TRBV7-9,NA,TRBJ1-2,NA,CASSLGLQYYGYTF,TGTGCCAGCAGCTTAGGGTTACAGTACTATGGCTACACCTTC
TRBV7-2,NA,TRBJ2-1,NA,CASSLDRLVDPGEQFF,TGTGCCAGCAGCTTAGATCGGCTAGTCGATCCAGGTGAGCAGTTCTTC
TRBV5-4,NA,TRBJ2-2,TRBD2,CASSFRLANTGELFF,TGTGCCAGCAGCTTCCGACTAGCCAACACCGGGGAGCTGTTTTTT